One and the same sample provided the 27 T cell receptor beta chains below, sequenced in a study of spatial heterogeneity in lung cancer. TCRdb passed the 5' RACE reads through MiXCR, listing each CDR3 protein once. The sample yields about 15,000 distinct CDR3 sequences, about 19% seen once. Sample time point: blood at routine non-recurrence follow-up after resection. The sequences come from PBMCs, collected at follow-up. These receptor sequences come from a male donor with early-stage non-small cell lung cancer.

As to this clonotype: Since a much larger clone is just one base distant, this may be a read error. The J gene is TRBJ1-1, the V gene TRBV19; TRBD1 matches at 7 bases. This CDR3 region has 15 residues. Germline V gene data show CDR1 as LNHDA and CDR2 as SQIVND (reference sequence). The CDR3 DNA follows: TGTGTCAGTAGTATTTGGGCAGGGGGTAACACTGAAGCTTTCTTT. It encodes CVSSIWAGGNTEAFF.

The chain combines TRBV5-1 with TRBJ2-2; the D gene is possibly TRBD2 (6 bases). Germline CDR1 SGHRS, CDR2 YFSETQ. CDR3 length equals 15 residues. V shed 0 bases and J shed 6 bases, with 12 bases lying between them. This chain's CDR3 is CASSLDPSAAGELFF. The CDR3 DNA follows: TGCGCCAGCAGCTTGGATCCTAGCGCGGCCGGGGAGCTGTTTTTT.

The CDR3 DNA reads TGTGCCAGCAGCTTAGGAGATGGCTACACCTTC. Amino acid sequence: CASSLGDGYTF. The chain carries TRBV11-2 and TRBJ1-2; D is unresolved. CDR3 length equals 11 residues. Germline V gene lookup returns CDR1 SGHAT and CDR2 FQNNGV. Between the trimmed V and J ends, which lost 1 base and 6 bases, there was a span of 3 bases.

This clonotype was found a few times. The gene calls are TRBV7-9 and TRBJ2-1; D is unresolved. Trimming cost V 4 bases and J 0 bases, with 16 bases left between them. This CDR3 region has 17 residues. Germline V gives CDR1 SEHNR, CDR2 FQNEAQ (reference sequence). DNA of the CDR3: TGTGCCAGCAGCTCCGAGACATATTTTAGCTCCTACAATGAGCAGTTCTTC. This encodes CASSSETYFSSYNEQFF. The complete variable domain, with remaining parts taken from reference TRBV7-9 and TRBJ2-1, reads DTGVSQNPRHKITKRGQNVTFRCDPISEHNRLYWYRQTLGQGPEFLTYFQNEAQLEKSRLLSDRFSAERPKGSFSTLEIQRTEQGDSAMYLCASSSETYFSSYNEQFFGPGTRLTVL.

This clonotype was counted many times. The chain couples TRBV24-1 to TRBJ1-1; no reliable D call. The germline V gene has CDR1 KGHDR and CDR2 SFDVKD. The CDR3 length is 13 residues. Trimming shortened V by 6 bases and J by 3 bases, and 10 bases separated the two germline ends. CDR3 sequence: CATSLASHTEAFF. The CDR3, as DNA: TGTGCCACCAGTCTGGCGAGTCACACTGAAGCTTTCTTT.

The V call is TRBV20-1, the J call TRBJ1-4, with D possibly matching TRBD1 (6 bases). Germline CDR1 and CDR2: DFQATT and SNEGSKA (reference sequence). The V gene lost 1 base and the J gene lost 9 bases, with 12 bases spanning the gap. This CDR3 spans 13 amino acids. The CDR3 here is CSARVGAGKKLFF. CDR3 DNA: TGCAGTGCTAGAGTGGGGGCTGGTAAAAAACTGTTTTTT.

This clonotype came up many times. CDR3 in DNA: TGTGCCATCAGTGAACCATTACAGGGGGCTGCTGGTCAGCCCCAGCATTTT. Amino acids: CAISEPLQGAAGQPQHF. The chain couples TRBV10-3 to TRBJ1-5; 9 bases agree with TRBD1. CDR1 and CDR2 from the germline V gene are ENHRY and SYGVKD. CDR3 length: 17 residues. Losses at the gene ends were 3 bases for V and 6 bases for J; bases not matched to a gene: 12.

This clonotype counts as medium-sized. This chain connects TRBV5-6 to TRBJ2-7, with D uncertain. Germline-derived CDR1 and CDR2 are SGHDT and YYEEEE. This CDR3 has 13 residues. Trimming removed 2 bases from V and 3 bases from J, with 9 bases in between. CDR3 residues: CASSLGIHYEQYF. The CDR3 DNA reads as TGTGCCAGCAGCTTAGGAATTCACTACGAGCAGTACTTC.

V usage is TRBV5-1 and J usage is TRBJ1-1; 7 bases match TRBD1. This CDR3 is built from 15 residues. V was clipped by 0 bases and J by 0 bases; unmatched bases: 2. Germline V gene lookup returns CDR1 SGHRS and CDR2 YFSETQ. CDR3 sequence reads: CASSLGQGMNTEAFF. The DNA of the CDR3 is TGCGCCAGCAGCTTGGGACAGGGAATGAACACTGAAGCTTTCTTT.

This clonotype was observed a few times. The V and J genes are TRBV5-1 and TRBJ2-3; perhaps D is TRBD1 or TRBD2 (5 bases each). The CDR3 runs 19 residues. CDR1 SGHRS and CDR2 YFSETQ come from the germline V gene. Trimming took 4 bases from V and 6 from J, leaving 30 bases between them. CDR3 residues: CASSRDGPRARGITDTQYF. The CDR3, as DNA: TGCGCCAGCAGCCGGGACGGTCCTCGGGCTAGGGGAATAACGGATACGCAGTATTTT.

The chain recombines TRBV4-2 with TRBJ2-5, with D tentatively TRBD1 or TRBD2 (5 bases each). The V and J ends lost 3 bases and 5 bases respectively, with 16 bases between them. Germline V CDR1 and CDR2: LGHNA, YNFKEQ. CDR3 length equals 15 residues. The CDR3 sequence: CASSHARAGGETQYF. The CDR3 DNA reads TGTGCCAGCAGCCACGCCAGGGCGGGCGGGGAGACCCAGTACTTC.

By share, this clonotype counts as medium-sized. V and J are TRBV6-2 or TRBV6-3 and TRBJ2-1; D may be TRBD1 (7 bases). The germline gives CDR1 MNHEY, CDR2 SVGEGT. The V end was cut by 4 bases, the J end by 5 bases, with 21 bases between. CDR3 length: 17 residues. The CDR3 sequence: CASSSLLAGQTNNEQFF. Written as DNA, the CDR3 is TGTGCCAGCAGTTCTCTCTTGGCGGGACAGACGAACAATGAGCAGTTCTTC.

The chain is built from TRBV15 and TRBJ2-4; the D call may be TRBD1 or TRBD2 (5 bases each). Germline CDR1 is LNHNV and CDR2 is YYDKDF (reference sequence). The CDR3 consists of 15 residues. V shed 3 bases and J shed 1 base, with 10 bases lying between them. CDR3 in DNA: TGTGCCACCAGCAGCGAGGGGTTGGCCAAAAACATTCAGTACTTC. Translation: CATSSEGLAKNIQYF.

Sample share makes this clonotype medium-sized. CDR3: CASSQDWLQGMFNEQFF. In nucleotides, the CDR3 is TGCGCCAGCAGCCAAGATTGGCTCCAGGGGATGTTCAATGAGCAGTTCTTC. The V call is TRBV4-3, the J call TRBJ2-1, with D maybe TRBD1 (6 bases). This CDR3 is 17 amino acids long. Germline assignment: CDR1 LGHNA and CDR2 YSLEER. V lost 0 bases to trimming and J lost 6 bases, with 18 bases between them.

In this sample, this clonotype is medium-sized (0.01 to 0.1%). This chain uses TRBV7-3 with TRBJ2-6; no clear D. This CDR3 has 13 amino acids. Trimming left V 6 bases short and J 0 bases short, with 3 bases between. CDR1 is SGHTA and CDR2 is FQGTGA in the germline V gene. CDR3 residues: CASSDSGANVLTF. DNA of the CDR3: TGTGCCAGCAGTGACTCTGGGGCCAACGTCCTGACTTTC.

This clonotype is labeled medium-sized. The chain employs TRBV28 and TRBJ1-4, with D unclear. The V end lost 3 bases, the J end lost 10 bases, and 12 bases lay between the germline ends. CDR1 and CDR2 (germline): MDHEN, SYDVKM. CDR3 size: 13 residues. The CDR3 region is CASSLAGFGKLFF. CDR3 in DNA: TGTGCCAGCAGTTTGGCGGGGTTCGGAAAACTGTTTTTT.

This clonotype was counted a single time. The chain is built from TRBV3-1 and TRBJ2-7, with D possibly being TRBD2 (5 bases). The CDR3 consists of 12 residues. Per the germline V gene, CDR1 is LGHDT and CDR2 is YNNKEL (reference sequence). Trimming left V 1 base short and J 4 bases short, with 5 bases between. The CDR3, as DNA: TGTGCCAGCAGCCAAGGAGGGTACGAGCAGTACTTC. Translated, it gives CASSQGGYEQYF.

The CDR3 DNA follows: TGTGCCAGCAGTTTAGGGGGGGCAGATACGCAGTATTTT. Its protein product is CASSLGGADTQYF. The rearrangement uses TRBV6-5 and TRBJ2-3; the D gene is possibly TRBD2 (7 bases). The V end lost 4 bases, the J end lost 4 bases, and 9 bases lay between the germline ends. Germline lookup yields CDR1 MNHEY and CDR2 SVGAGI. This CDR3 contains 13 residues.

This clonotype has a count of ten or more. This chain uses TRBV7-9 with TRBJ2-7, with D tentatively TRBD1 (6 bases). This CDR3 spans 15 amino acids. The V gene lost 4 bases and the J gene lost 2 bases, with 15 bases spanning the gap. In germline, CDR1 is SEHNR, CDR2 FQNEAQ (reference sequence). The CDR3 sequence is CASSSTGFRPYEQYF. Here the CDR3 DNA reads TGTGCCAGCAGCTCCACAGGGTTCCGACCCTACGAGCAGTACTTC.

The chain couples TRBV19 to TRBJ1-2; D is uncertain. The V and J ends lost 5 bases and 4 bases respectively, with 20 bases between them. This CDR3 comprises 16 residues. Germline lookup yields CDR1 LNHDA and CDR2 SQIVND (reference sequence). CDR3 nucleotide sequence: TGTGCCAGTAGTGCGTATAGTGGGCGACTTCGCTATGGCTACACCTTC. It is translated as CASSAYSGRLRYGYTF.

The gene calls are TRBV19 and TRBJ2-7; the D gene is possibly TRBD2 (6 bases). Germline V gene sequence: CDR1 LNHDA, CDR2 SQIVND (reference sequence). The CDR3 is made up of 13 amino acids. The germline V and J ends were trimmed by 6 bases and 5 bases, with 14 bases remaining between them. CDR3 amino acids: CASRPGGVDEQYF. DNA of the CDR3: TGTGCCAGTAGGCCCGGAGGGGTCGACGAGCAGTACTTC.

CDR3 loop: CASSLDAPKNIQYF. The CDR3 DNA follows: TGTGCCAGCAGCTTAGATGCACCGAAAAACATTCAGTACTTC. This chain uses TRBV11-3 with TRBJ2-4, with D uncertain. CDR1 and CDR2 from the germline V gene are SGHNT and YENEEA. V was cut by 0 bases and J by 4 bases, with 7 bases left in between. CDR3 length: 14 amino acids.

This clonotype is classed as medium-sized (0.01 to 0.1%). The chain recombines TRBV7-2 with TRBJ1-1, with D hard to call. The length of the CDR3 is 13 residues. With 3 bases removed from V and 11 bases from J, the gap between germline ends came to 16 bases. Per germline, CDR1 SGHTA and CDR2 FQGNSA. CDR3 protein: CASSFDRAGSAFF. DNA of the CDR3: TGTGCCAGCAGCTTTGATAGGGCTGGTTCCGCTTTCTTT.

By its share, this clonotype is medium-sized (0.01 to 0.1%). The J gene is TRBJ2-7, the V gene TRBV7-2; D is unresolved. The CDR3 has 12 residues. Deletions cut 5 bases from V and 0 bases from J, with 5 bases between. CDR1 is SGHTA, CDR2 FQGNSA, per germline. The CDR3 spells CASSTNSYEQYF. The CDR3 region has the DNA TGTGCCAGCAGCACGAACTCCTACGAGCAGTACTTC. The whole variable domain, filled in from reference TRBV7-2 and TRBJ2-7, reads GAGVSQSPSNKVTEKGKDVELRCDPISGHTALYWYRQSLGQGLEFLIYFQGNSAPDKSGLPSDRFSAERTGGSVSTLTIQRTQQEDSAVYLCASSTNSYEQYFGPGTRLTVT.

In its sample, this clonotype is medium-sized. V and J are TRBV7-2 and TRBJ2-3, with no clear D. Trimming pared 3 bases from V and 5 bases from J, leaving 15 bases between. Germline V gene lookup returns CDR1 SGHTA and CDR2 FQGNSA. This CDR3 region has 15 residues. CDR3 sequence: CASSLASRGRDTQYF. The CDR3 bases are TGTGCCAGCAGCTTGGCATCGCGAGGCCGAGATACGCAGTATTTT.

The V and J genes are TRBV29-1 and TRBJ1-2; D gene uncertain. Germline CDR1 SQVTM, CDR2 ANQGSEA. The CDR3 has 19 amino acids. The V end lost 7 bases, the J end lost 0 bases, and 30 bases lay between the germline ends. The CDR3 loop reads CSAGRLSSTTSNPNYGYTF. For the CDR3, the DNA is TGCAGCGCTGGCCGCCTCAGCTCCACCACGAGCAATCCTAACTATGGCTACACCTTC.

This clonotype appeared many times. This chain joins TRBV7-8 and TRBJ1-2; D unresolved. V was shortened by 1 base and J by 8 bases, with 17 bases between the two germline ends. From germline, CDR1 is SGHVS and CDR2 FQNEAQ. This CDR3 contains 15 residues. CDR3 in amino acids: CASSLGGSRAGGYTF. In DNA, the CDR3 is TGTGCCAGCAGCTTAGGAGGGTCACGAGCGGGGGGCTACACCTTC.